Sequencing of this TCR beta chain was carried out in a study of control samples from healthy donors and cancer patients. About this clone: One end of the junction varies from germline; a read error may be responsible.

This CDR3 is built from 14 residues. Germline V gene lookup returns CDR1 SGHVS and CDR2 FQNEAQ. The table came from immunoSEQ multiplex PCR; TCRdb's copy has only in-frame clones and leaves some out. The data hold roughly 130,000 clones, with roughly 90% observed a single time. The chain uses TRBV7-8 and TRBJ1-1; D is ambiguous. The TCR originated in a man aged 18-30 years in good health. Specimen: blood. Here the CDR3 reads CASSFRGGVERALF. As DNA, the CDR3 is TGTGCCAGCAGCTTCAGAGGAGGAGTAGAGCGGGCTTTGTTT.